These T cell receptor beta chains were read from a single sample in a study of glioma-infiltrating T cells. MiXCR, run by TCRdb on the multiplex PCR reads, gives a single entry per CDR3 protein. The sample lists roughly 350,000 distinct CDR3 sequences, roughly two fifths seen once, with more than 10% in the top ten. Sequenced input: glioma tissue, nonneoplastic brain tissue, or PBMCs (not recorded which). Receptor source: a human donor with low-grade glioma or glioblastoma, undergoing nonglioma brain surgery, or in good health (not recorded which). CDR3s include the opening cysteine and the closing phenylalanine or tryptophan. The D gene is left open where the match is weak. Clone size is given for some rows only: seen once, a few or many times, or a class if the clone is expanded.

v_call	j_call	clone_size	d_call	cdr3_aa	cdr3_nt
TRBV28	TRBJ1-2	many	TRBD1	CASTSEGALGYTF	TGTGCCAGCACCTCCGAGGGGGCGCTTGGCTACACCTTC
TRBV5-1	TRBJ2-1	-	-	CASSWRVNEQFF	TGCGCCAGCAGCTGGAGAGTGAATGAGCAGTTCTTC
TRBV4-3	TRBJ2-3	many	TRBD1	CASSHGTASTDTQYF	TGCGCCAGCAGCCACGGGACAGCTAGCACAGATACGCAGTATTTT
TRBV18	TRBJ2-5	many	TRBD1	CASSPNRGKETQYF	TGTGCCAGCTCACCAAACAGGGGAAAGGAGACCCAGTACTTC
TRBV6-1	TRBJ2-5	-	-	CASRSGGGETQYF	TGTGCCAGCAGGAGCGGAGGAGGGGAGACCCAGTACTTC
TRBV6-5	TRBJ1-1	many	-	CASSYTPGSDKYTEAFF	TGTGCCAGCAGTTACACCCCAGGTTCAGATAAATACACTGAAGCTTTCTTT
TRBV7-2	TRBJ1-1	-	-	CASGQTYAGTEAFF	TGTGCCAGCGGCCAGACTTACGCGGGCACTGAAGCTTTCTTT
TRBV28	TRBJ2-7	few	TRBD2	CASSLTSGYSYEQYF	TGTGCCAGCAGTTTGACTAGCGGATACTCCTACGAGCAGTACTTC
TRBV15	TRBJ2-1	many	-	CATRNQASHEQFF	TGTGCCACCAGGAACCAGGCTTCACATGAGCAGTTCTTC
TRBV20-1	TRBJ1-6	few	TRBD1	CSAPEAGQGHSPLHF	TGCAGTGCCCCAGAGGCGGGACAGGGACATTCACCCCTCCACTTT
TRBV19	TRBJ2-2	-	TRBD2	CASSPGLAGAYTGELFF	TGTGCCAGTAGTCCAGGACTAGCGGGAGCCTACACCGGGGAGCTGTTTTTT
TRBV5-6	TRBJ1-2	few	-	CASSFVSNYGYTF	TGTGCCAGCAGCTTCGTATCCAACTATGGCTACACCTTC
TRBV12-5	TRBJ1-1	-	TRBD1	CASGPGQGANTEAFF	TGTGCTAGTGGTCCGGGACAGGGGGCGAACACTGAAGCTTTCTTT
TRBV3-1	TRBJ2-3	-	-	CASSQDSRVGTDTQYF	TGTGCCAGCAGCCAAGATTCCAGGGTAGGCACAGATACGCAGTATTTT
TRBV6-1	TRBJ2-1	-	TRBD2	CASSGPGLETTNGQFF	TGTGCCAGCAGTGGACCGGGACTAGAAACGACCAATGGGCAGTTCTTC
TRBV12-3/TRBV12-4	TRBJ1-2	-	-	CASSLTKNYGYTF	TGTGCCAGCAGTTTGACGAAGAACTATGGCTACACCTTC
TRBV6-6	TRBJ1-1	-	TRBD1	CASSYQGGTGEAFF	TGTGCCAGCAGTTACCAGGGTGGGACAGGGGAAGCTTTCTTT
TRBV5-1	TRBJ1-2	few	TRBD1	CASSRDRGGYGYTF	TGCGCCAGCAGCCGCGACAGGGGAGGCTATGGCTACACCTTC
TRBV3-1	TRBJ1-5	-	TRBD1	CASSQGSGQGRHQPQHF	TGTGCCAGCAGCCAAGGATCCGGACAGGGTAGGCATCAGCCCCAGCATTTT
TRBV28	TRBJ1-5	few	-	CASSDIRAQLGYSNQPQHF	TGTGCCAGCAGCGATATCCGGGCACAGCTGGGATATAGCAATCAGCCCCAGCATTTT
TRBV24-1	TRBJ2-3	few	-	CATSDSRDLVADTQYF	TGTGCCACCAGTGATTCCCGGGACCTTGTGGCAGATACGCAGTATTTT
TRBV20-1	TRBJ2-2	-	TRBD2	CSAKTGLAGEVGELFF	TGCAGTGCCAAAACGGGACTAGCGGGAGAGGTCGGGGAGCTGTTTTTT
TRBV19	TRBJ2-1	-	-	CASSTYSVSQFF	TGTGCCAGTAGTACCTACAGCGTTTCGCAGTTCTTC
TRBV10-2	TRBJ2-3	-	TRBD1	CASTERGQGLSDTQYF	TGCGCCAGCACCGAGAGGGGACAGGGCCTCTCAGATACGCAGTATTTT
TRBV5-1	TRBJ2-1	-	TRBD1	CASSLAIQGYNEQFF	TGCGCCAGCAGCTTGGCGATACAGGGGTACAATGAGCAGTTCTTC
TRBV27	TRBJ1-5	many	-	CASSLSGGGGGFQPQHF	TGTGCCAGCAGTTTATCAGGAGGGGGGGGGGGCTTTCAGCCCCAGCATTTT
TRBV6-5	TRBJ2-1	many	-	CASSSLTTYNEQFF	TGTGCCAGCAGTTCCTTGACTACTTACAATGAGCAGTTCTTC
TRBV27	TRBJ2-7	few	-	CASSPVVRAISYEQYF	TGTGCCAGCAGTCCCGTCGTCAGGGCAATCTCCTACGAGCAGTACTTC
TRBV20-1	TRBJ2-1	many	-	CSARVTSSYNEQFF	TGCAGTGCTAGAGTGACTAGCTCCTACAATGAGCAGTTCTTC
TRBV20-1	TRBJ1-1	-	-	CSARGPRDTEAFF	TGCAGTGCTAGAGGCCCGCGGGACACTGAAGCTTTCTTT
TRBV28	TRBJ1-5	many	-	CASSLGSADQPQHF	TGTGCCAGCAGTTTAGGGTCGGCAGATCAGCCCCAGCATTTT
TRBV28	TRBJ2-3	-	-	CASSLFRGVADTQYF	TGTGCCAGCAGTTTATTCCGCGGGGTCGCAGATACGCAGTATTTT
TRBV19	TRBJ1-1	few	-	CASSIVFGLATEAFF	TGTGCCAGTAGTATAGTCTTCGGGCTCGCCACTGAAGCTTTCTTT
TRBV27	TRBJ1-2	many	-	CASSYWDGYGYTF	TGTGCCAGCAGTTATTGGGACGGCTATGGCTACACCTTC
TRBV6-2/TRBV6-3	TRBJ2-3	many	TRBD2	CASSDPKMGLASSPDTQYF	TGTGCCAGCAGCGACCCGAAAATGGGACTAGCCTCATCCCCAGATACGCAGTATTTT
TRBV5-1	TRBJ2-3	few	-	CASSPGLTPSTDTQYF	TGCGCCAGCAGCCCCGGACTAACCCCTAGCACAGATACGCAGTATTTT
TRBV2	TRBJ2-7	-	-	CASSIRTVLTYEQYF	TGTGCCAGCAGTATAAGGACAGTCCTGACCTACGAGCAGTACTTC
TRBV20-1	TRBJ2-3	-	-	CSAFQPGGGDTQYF	TGCAGTGCTTTCCAACCAGGGGGGGGAGATACGCAGTATTTT
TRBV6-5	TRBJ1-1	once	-	CASSHGGQNTEAFF	TGTGCCAGCAGTCACGGTGGGCAGAACACTGAAGCTTTCTTT
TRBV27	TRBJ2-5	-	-	CASSDSPQRTQYF	TGTGCCAGCAGTGATTCCCCCCAGAGGACCCAGTACTTC
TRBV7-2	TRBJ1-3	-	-	CASSSGGVSSGNTIYF	TGTGCCAGCAGCTCCGGGGGGGTTAGCTCTGGAAACACCATATATTTT
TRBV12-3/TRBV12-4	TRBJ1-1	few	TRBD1	CASRGGRRGFTEAFF	TGTGCCAGCAGAGGGGGCCGGAGGGGGTTCACTGAAGCTTTCTTT
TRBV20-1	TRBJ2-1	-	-	CSARRSRRARNEQFF	TGCAGTGCTAGACGTAGCCGGAGGGCCCGCAATGAGCAGTTCTTC
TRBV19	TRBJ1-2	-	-	CASSPAGSDYGYTF	TGTGCCAGTAGCCCCGCAGGGTCTGACTATGGCTACACCTTC
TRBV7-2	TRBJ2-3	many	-	CASSLVGTDTQYF	TGTGCCAGCAGTTTAGTGGGCACAGATACGCAGTATTTT
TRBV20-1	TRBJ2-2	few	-	CSARDPMRPVTGELFF	TGCAGTGCTAGAGATCCAATGCGGCCGGTCACCGGGGAGCTGTTTTTT
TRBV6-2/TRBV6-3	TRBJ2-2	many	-	CASRLDTGELFF	TGTGCCAGCAGACTAGACACCGGGGAGCTGTTTTTT
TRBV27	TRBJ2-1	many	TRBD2	CASSLVAGGPYNEQFF	TGTGCCAGCAGTCTTGTAGCGGGAGGACCTTACAATGAGCAGTTCTTC
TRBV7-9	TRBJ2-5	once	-	CASSLGPSSGQETQYF	TGTGCCAGCAGCTTAGGTCCGAGTTCCGGCCAAGAGACCCAGTACTTC
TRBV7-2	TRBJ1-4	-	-	CASSNNEKMFF	TGTGCCAGCAGCAATAATGAAAAAATGTTTTTT
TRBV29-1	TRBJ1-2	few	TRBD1	CSIQGTGESNYGYTF	TGCAGCATACAAGGGACAGGCGAATCTAACTATGGCTACACCTTC
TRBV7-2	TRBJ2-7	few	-	CASSDTLSSYEQYF	TGTGCCAGCAGCGACACACTTAGCTCCTACGAGCAGTACTTC
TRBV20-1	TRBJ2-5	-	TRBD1	CSARTGGFETQYF	TGCAGTGCCCGGACAGGGGGTTTCGAGACCCAGTACTTC
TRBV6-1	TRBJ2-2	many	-	CASSRLGTGELFF	TGTGCCAGCAGCAGACTTGGGACCGGGGAGCTGTTTTTT
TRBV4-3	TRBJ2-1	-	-	CASGRVRGLGHNEQFF	TGCGCCAGCGGCCGGGTGCGGGGACTGGGCCACAATGAGCAGTTCTTC